This passage covers 24 T cell receptor beta chains from one sample sequenced in a study of T cells after yellow fever vaccination. TCRdb re-derived calls from the 5' RACE reads in MiXCR, one entry per CDR3 protein. Of 300,000 to 400,000 distinct CDR3 sequences detected, roughly 8.4% appear once; the ten largest clones hold roughly 15%. The sequences come from PBMCs, collected roughly 46 days after the first yellow fever vaccination. Receptors were obtained from a man younger than 35 who received the YFV17D yellow fever vaccine.

This clonotype came up a few times. The chain uses TRBV7-9 and TRBJ2-5; TRBD1 agrees at 7 bases. The CDR3 is 15 amino acids. The germline V gene has CDR1 SEHNR and CDR2 FQNEAQ (reference sequence). With 7 bases clipped from V and 4 bases from J, the junction kept 12 bases outside the gene matches. CDR3 sequence reads: CASTTGQQGSETQYF. The DNA for the CDR3 is TGTGCCAGCACCACAGGGCAACAGGGGTCAGAGACCCAGTACTTC.

This clonotype has a handful of counts. The rearrangement uses TRBV12-3 or TRBV12-4 and TRBJ1-1; the match to TRBD1 covers 10 bases. This CDR3 comprises 13 residues. V dropped 6 bases and J dropped 7; count of bases not matched to a gene: 5. The CDR3 DNA is TGTGCCAGCAGCATGGGACAGGGGAATGAAGCTTTCTTT. Amino acid sequence: CASSMGQGNEAFF.

The chain carries TRBV7-8 and TRBJ1-4; 7 nucleotides line up with TRBD1. The CDR3 extends over 19 amino acids. From germline, CDR1 is SGHVS and CDR2 FQNEAQ. V lost 3 bases to trimming and J lost 7 bases; unmatched junction nucleotides: 20. The chain's CDR3 is CASSLIVAGQNRAGEKLFF. The CDR3 DNA reads as TGTGCCAGCAGCTTGATAGTTGCGGGACAGAATCGCGCAGGTGAAAAACTGTTTTTT.

A single count supports this clonotype. This sequence joins TRBV5-1 and TRBJ1-2; D is unclear. The CDR3 has 13 residues. Germline assignment: CDR1 SGHRS and CDR2 YFSETQ. V lost 4 bases and J lost 3, with 10 bases in between. CDR3 DNA sequence: TGCGCCAGCAGCCCGGACGGCTACTATGGCTACACCTTC. Residues: CASSPDGYYGYTF.

V usage is TRBV4-3 and J usage is TRBJ2-1; TRBD2 matches 11 bases. Trimming removed 4 bases from V and 7 bases from J; junction bases left unmatched: 9. The germline V gene encodes CDR1 LGHNA and CDR2 YSLEER. CDR3 length: 16 residues. CDR3 bases: TGCGCCAGCAGCCCCCGGATAGCGGGGGGGATAAATGAGCAGTTCTTC. It codes for CASSPRIAGGINEQFF.

This clonotype was observed a few times. This sequence joins TRBV7-8 and TRBJ2-3; 12 bases map to TRBD1. J lost 5 bases, V lost 4 bases, and 7 bases had no gene match. Looked up from germline, CDR1 is SGHVS and CDR2 is FQNEAQ. CDR3 size: 16 residues. DNA of the CDR3: TGTGCCAGCAGCTCCGGGACAGGGGGCTGGTTAGATACGCAGTATTTT. As protein: CASSSGTGGWLDTQYF. The entire variable domain, with the rest obtained from reference TRBV7-8 and TRBJ2-3, is as follows: GAGVSQSPRYKVAKRGQDVALRCDPISGHVSLFWYQQALGQGPEFLTYFQNEAQLDKSGLPSDRFFAERPEGSVSTLKIQRTQQEDSAVYLCASSSGTGGWLDTQYFGPGTRLTVL.

At least ten counts were recorded for this clonotype. The gene calls are TRBV7-8 and TRBJ1-1; D uncertain. The germline V and J ends were trimmed by 4 bases and 0 bases, with 9 bases remaining between them. Germline V gives CDR1 SGHVS, CDR2 FQNEAQ. CDR3 length: 14 residues. CDR3 sequence reads: CASSSTPLNTEAFF. The DNA for the CDR3 is TGTGCCAGCAGCTCGACGCCCTTGAACACTGAAGCTTTCTTT.

This clonotype has more than one count but fewer than ten. The CDR3 here is CASSPDRGVEQYV. Here the CDR3 DNA reads TGTGCCAGCAGTCCGGACAGGGGGGTCGAGCAGTACGTC. This chain uses TRBV2 with TRBJ2-7; the match to TRBD1 covers 10 bases. Germline lookup yields CDR1 SNHLY and CDR2 FYNNEI. The V gene end was trimmed by 5 bases and the J gene end by 6 bases; junction bases not matched to a gene: 4. This CDR3 is 13 amino acids long.

This clonotype has ten or more counts. V is TRBV6-2 or TRBV6-3 and J is TRBJ1-5, with D perhaps TRBD1 (6 bases). CDR3 length: 15 residues. The V gene lost 4 bases and the J gene lost 0 bases, with 10 bases spanning the gap. Per germline, CDR1 MNHEY and CDR2 SVGEGT. The CDR3 sequence: CASSSQGYSNQPQHF. CDR3 coding DNA: TGTGCCAGCAGTTCACAGGGCTATAGCAATCAGCCCCAGCATTTT.

This clonotype was seen more than once but under ten times. The chain links TRBV5-1 to TRBJ2-1; TRBD1 or TRBD2 may be the D gene (5 bases each). V was clipped by 7 bases and J by 0 bases, with 14 bases between them. The CDR3 has 15 residues. CDR1 is SGHRS, CDR2 YFSETQ, per germline. CDR3 sequence: CASAGTGSSYNEQFF. In DNA, the CDR3 is TGCGCCAGCGCCGGGACGGGGAGCTCCTACAATGAGCAGTTCTTC.

The V and J genes are TRBV12-3 or TRBV12-4 and TRBJ1-6, with D possibly being TRBD1 (5 bases). This CDR3 has 15 amino acids. Trimming cost V 5 bases and J 9 bases, with 17 bases left between them. The CDR3 loop is CASSLPIGAGSPLHF. DNA of the CDR3: TGTGCCAGCAGTCTCCCAATCGGGGCGGGTTCACCCCTCCACTTT.

This clonotype was counted only a few times. This sequence joins TRBV19 and TRBJ2-2, with D hard to call. The germline CDR1 and CDR2 sequences are LNHDA and SQIVND (reference sequence). Trimming removed 3 bases from V and 1 base from J, with 6 bases in between. This CDR3 region has 14 residues. CDR3 coding DNA: TGTGCCAGTAGTATTGGCCTGAACACCGGGGAGCTGTTTTTT. Its protein product is CASSIGLNTGELFF. The full variable domain, in which reference TRBV19 and TRBJ2-2 provide the parts outside the CDR3, is DGGITQSPKYLFRKEGQNVTLSCEQNLNHDAMYWYRQDPGQGLRLIYYSQIVNDFQKGDIAEGYSVSREKKESFPLTVTSAQKNPTAFYLCASSIGLNTGELFFGEGSRLTVL.

The chain links TRBV7-2 to TRBJ2-1, with 9 bases matching TRBD2. Per germline, CDR1 SGHTA and CDR2 FQGNSA. The CDR3 runs to 15 residues. The V and J ends lost 6 bases and 7 bases, in that order; junction bases with no gene match: 10. In DNA form, the CDR3 reads TGTGCCAGCAGAAGGCGCGGGGGGGCATTAAATGAGCAGTTCTTC. This translates into CASRRRGGALNEQFF.

This clonotype was observed many times. The chain couples TRBV7-2 to TRBJ1-1, with D possibly being TRBD1 (6 bases). The CDR3 consists of 14 residues. V lost 2 bases and J lost 7, with 14 bases in between. In germline, CDR1 is SGHTA, CDR2 FQGNSA. This chain's CDR3 is CASSLWTVRGEAFF. Written as DNA, the CDR3 is TGTGCCAGCAGCTTATGGACAGTCCGAGGTGAAGCTTTCTTT.

The chain combines TRBV4-1 with TRBJ1-3, with no clear D. Per germline, CDR1 MGHRA and CDR2 YSYEKL. With 0 bases removed from V and 3 bases from J, the gap between germline ends came to 12 bases. CDR3 length: 16 residues. The CDR3 sequence: CASSQEWQVGGNTIYF. The CDR3 DNA follows: TGCGCCAGCAGCCAAGAATGGCAGGTCGGTGGAAACACCATATATTTT.

This clonotype was detected a few times. The chain recombines TRBV3-1 with TRBJ1-2; no definite D call. Trimming pared 0 bases from V and 4 bases from J, leaving 12 bases between. Germline CDR1 and CDR2: LGHDT and YNNKEL (reference sequence). This CDR3 spans 15 amino acids. CDR3 DNA: TGTGCCAGCAGCCAAGATTACACCGACATCTATGGCTACACCTTC. Translating it yields CASSQDYTDIYGYTF. The whole variable domain, filled in from reference TRBV3-1 and TRBJ1-2, reads DTAVSQTPKYLVTQMGNDKSIKCEQNLGHDTMYWYKQDSKKFLKIMFSYNNKELIINETVPNRFSPKSPDKAHLNLHINSLELGDSAVYFCASSQDYTDIYGYTFGSGTRLTVV.

This clonotype has a handful of counts. V is TRBV5-1 and J is TRBJ2-5; TRBD1 is a possible D gene (6 bases). Trimming pared 6 bases from V and 5 bases from J, leaving 17 bases between. In germline, CDR1 is SGHRS, CDR2 YFSETQ. The CDR3 has 14 amino acids. The CDR3 nucleotides are TGCGCCAGCACCCGGACAGTTCTGGGGGAGACCCAGTACTTC. Protein product: CASTRTVLGETQYF.

Remarks on this clonotype: This may be a read error: a much more frequent sequence differs by one nucleotide. This chain links TRBV18 with TRBJ2-4; D is unclear. Germline V gives CDR1 KGHSH, CDR2 LQKENI. The V end lost 6 bases, the J end lost 0 bases, and 9 bases lay between the germline ends. The CDR3 sequence is 14 residues long. CDR3 loop: CASSEREAKNIQYF. As DNA, the CDR3 is TGTGCCAGCTCCGAACGAGAAGCCAAAAACATTCAGTACTTC.

This clonotype was recorded many times. CDR3: CAITSGSSTDTQYF. In DNA form, the CDR3 reads TGTGCCATCACCAGCGGATCTAGCACAGATACGCAGTATTTT. The rearrangement uses TRBV10-3 and TRBJ2-3, with D perhaps TRBD2 (5 bases). Per germline, CDR1 ENHRY and CDR2 SYGVKD. With 7 bases removed from V and 0 bases from J, the gap between germline ends came to 11 bases. CDR3 size: 14 residues.

This clonotype has just one count. CDR3 sequence reads: CASSPITGELFF. CDR3 coding DNA: TGTGCCAGCAGCCCAATCACCGGGGAGCTGTTTTTT. This chain joins TRBV27 and TRBJ2-2; D is ambiguous. Trimming took off 6 bases at V and 4 bases at J, with 6 bases between the two ends. Germline V lookup: CDR1 MNHEY, CDR2 SMNVEV (reference sequence). The CDR3 consists of 12 residues.

This clonotype has just a few counts. This chain uses TRBV27 with TRBJ1-2; 7 nucleotides match TRBD1. The CDR3 has 16 amino acids. J was trimmed by 0 bases and V by 3 bases; bases with no gene match: 7. CDR1 is MNHEY and CDR2 is SMNVEV in the germline V gene (reference sequence). The CDR3 region is CASSFLGRGANYGYTF. The CDR3 DNA reads as TGTGCCAGCAGTTTCCTCGGCAGGGGGGCTAACTATGGCTACACCTTC.

The V call is TRBV5-4, the J call TRBJ1-6; D is unclear. The CDR3 runs to 16 residues. Trimming shortened V by 0 bases and J by 6 bases, and 13 bases separated the two germline ends. CDR1 is SGHNT and CDR2 is YYREEE in the germline V gene (reference sequence). This CDR3 reads CASSLGSQETNSPLHF. The CDR3 DNA reads TGTGCCAGCAGCTTGGGGTCGCAAGAAACTAATTCACCCCTCCACTTT.

This chain connects TRBV7-2 to TRBJ2-2; 10 bases line up with TRBD2. V dropped 3 bases and J dropped 6; count of bases not matched to a gene: 1. This CDR3 contains 14 residues. Looked up from germline, CDR1 is SGHTA and CDR2 is FQGNSA. The CDR3 nucleotides are TGTGCCAGCAGCTTCACTAGCGGGGCCGGGGAGCTGTTTTTT. Amino acids: CASSFTSGAGELFF.

This clonotype occurred a few times. The chain links TRBV5-1 to TRBJ2-3; 7 bases are a match to TRBD2. CDR3 size: 15 residues. From germline, CDR1 is SGHRS and CDR2 YFSETQ. Unmatched junction bases numbered 2, after V lost 1 base and J lost 0 bases. For the CDR3, the DNA is TGCGCCAGCAGCTTGTACGGGGGGAGCACAGATACGCAGTATTTT. Its protein is CASSLYGGSTDTQYF.